The rows below give T cell receptor beta chains drawn from one sample of a study of beta chain features in type 1 diabetes. Libraries were prepared by immunoSEQ multiplex PCR; TCRdb keeps only in-frame clonotypes and omits some of them. The repertoire holds fewer than 400,000 clones, 7.5% to 9% seen once, with less than 0.45% in the top ten. Material: central memory CD4+ T cells from blood. These receptors all stem from a woman younger than 30 in good health. Each CDR3 is given with its conserved first and last residue. The order of the fields is J gene, V gene, D gene, clone size, CDR3 protein, CDR3 DNA. D genes are given only for firm matches. Rows give clone size only sometimes, using once, few, many, or a class for an expanded clone.

>TRBJ2-5|TRBV11-2|.|few
CASSLGPAAQETQYF
TGTGCCAGCAGCTTAGGACCCGCTGCCCAAGAGACCCAGTACTTC
>TRBJ2-5|TRBV2|.|many
CASTRDWGETQYF
TGTGCCAGCACCAGGGACTGGGGAGAGACCCAGTACTTC
>TRBJ1-3|TRBV29-1|.|.
CSVLDSGDYTIYF
TGCAGCGTTCTGGACAGCGGAGATTACACCATATATTTT
>TRBJ2-7|TRBV7-6|.|few
CASSLRTSSYEQYF
TGTGCCAGCAGCCTCAGGACAAGCTCCTACGAGCAGTACTTC
>TRBJ2-7|TRBV6-5|TRBD1|.
CASSYADRGGYEQYF
TGTGCCAGCAGTTACGCCGACAGGGGTGGCTACGAGCAGTACTTC
>TRBJ2-7|TRBV27|TRBD1|.
CASSVKGGGTGAIYEQYF
TGTGCCAGCAGTGTAAAGGGTGGAGGGACAGGGGCAATCTACGAGCAGTACTTC
>TRBJ2-7|TRBV5-1|TRBD1|.
CASSIGQGGIYEQYF
TGCGCCAGCAGCATTGGACAGGGGGGAATTTACGAGCAGTACTTC
>TRBJ2-5|TRBV2|TRBD2|few
CASIGSGGRYETQYF
TGTGCCAGCATCGGGTCCGGCGGGAGGTATGAGACCCAGTACTTC
>TRBJ2-5|TRBV29-1|TRBD2|.
CSVASLAGVPETQYF
TGCAGCGTTGCGTCACTAGCGGGAGTTCCAGAGACCCAGTACTTC
>TRBJ2-3|TRBV29-1|.|.
CSVDSGTGPDTQYF
TGCAGCGTTGACAGCGGGACAGGACCAGATACGCAGTATTTT
>TRBJ2-5|TRBV15|.|few
CATSRDPGETQYF
TGTGCCACCAGCAGAGATCCTGGGGAGACCCAGTACTTC
>TRBJ2-2|TRBV18|TRBD1|.
CASSPPDRGTGELFF
TGTGCCAGCTCACCACCGGACAGGGGCACCGGGGAGCTGTTTTTT
>TRBJ2-6|TRBV5-1|TRBD1|few
CASMTGNSGANVLTF
TGCGCCAGCATGACAGGGAACTCTGGGGCCAACGTCCTGACTTTC
>TRBJ1-5|TRBV5-6|TRBD1|few
CASSMGQDNQPQHF
TGTGCCAGCAGCATGGGACAGGATAATCAGCCCCAGCATTTT
>TRBJ1-1|TRBV2|.|.
CASLRDRIGTEAFF
TGTGCCAGCCTACGAGACAGGATCGGTACTGAAGCTTTCTTT
>TRBJ1-5|TRBV29-1|.|few
CSVSSARHGSNQPQHF
TGCAGCGTCTCCTCTGCCCGACACGGGTCCAATCAGCCCCAGCATTTT
>TRBJ2-1|TRBV3-1/TRBV3-2|.|.
CAPYNEQFF
TGTGCCCCCTACAATGAGCAGTTCTTC
>TRBJ1-1|TRBV23-1|TRBD1|many
CASSPETGTGGPEAFF
TGCGCCAGCAGTCCAGAGACCGGGACAGGGGGCCCTGAAGCTTTCTTT
>TRBJ2-1|TRBV7-9|TRBD2|few
CASSLTPGVAGVSYNEQFF
TGTGCCAGCAGCTTAACTCCCGGCGTGGCGGGAGTAAGTTACAATGAGCAGTTCTTC
>TRBJ2-2|TRBV11-2|.|.
CASSAQGGELFF
TGTGCCAGCAGCGCCCAAGGCGGGGAGCTGTTTTTT
>TRBJ2-7|TRBV11-2|.|few
CASSLARVEQYF
TGTGCCAGCAGCTTAGCGCGGGTCGAGCAGTACTTC
>TRBJ2-2|TRBV27|TRBD1|few
CASSRTGHTGELFF
TGTGCCAGCAGTCGGACAGGACACACCGGGGAGCTGTTTTTT
>TRBJ2-1|TRBV15|.|once
CATSRDKSRPNEQFF
TGTGCCACCAGCAGAGATAAAAGCAGACCGAATGAGCAGTTCTTC
>TRBJ1-4|TRBV28|.|.
CASTSWGTGEKLFF
TGTGCCAGCACCTCGTGGGGGACTGGGGAAAAACTGTTTTTT
>TRBJ1-2|TRBV2|TRBD1|few
CASSGHRGREGYTF
TGTGCCAGCAGTGGTCACAGGGGGCGAGAGGGCTACACCTTC
>TRBJ2-7|TRBV11-2|TRBD2|.
CASSTSGRAFPYEQYF
TGTGCCAGCAGCACTAGCGGGAGGGCCTTTCCATACGAGCAGTACTTC
>TRBJ2-5|TRBV7-3|.|many
CASSPGQLETQYF
TGTGCCAGCAGCCCAGGACAGCTAGAGACCCAGTACTTC
>TRBJ1-1|TRBV27|.|few
CASRFVGGTEAFF
TGTGCCAGCAGGTTCGTTGGAGGCACTGAAGCTTTCTTT
>TRBJ2-5|TRBV7-2|TRBD1|few
CASSLARTGPETQYF
TGTGCCAGCAGCTTAGCGCGGACAGGGCCAGAGACCCAGTACTTC
>TRBJ2-4|TRBV7-2|TRBD2|many
CASSFHPGLANIQYF
TGTGCCAGCAGCTTCCATCCGGGACTAGCCAACATTCAGTACTTC
>TRBJ2-1|TRBV5-6|TRBD1|few
CASSLPAEDRGNEQFF
TGTGCCAGCAGCTTGCCCGCCGAGGACAGGGGGAATGAGCAGTTCTTC
>TRBJ2-2|TRBV9|TRBD1|.
CASSRQGAINTGELFF
TGTGCCAGCAGCAGACAGGGGGCTATCAACACCGGGGAGCTGTTTTTT
>TRBJ2-3|TRBV27|.|few
CASRFMPDSDTQYF
TGTGCCAGCAGATTTATGCCGGACTCAGATACGCAGTATTTT
>TRBJ1-2|TRBV5-6|TRBD1|few
CASSLDRGDGYTF
TGTGCCAGCAGCTTGGACAGGGGAGATGGCTACACCTTC
>TRBJ2-2|TRBV9|TRBD1|few
CASSAQVGTGTGELFF
TGTGCCAGCAGCGCTCAAGTAGGGACAGGAACCGGGGAGCTGTTTTTT
>TRBJ2-1|TRBV7-3|TRBD2|few
CASSSQGGREIDEQFF
TGTGCCAGCAGCTCCCAGGGCGGGAGGGAAATTGATGAGCAGTTCTTC
>TRBJ2-2|TRBV5-4|.|.
CASSSAGPSAIAGELFF
TGTGCCAGCAGCTCGGCGGGTCCTAGCGCAATCGCCGGGGAGCTGTTTTTT
>TRBJ2-5|TRBV27|TRBD2|few
CASRPSPAIAGTGETQYF
TGTGCCAGCAGACCCTCACCCGCTATAGCGGGGACGGGGGAGACCCAGTACTTC
>TRBJ1-3|TRBV28|TRBD1|many
CASSSYPGQGTGNTIYF
TGTGCCAGCAGTTCGTATCCGGGACAGGGCACTGGAAACACCATATATTTT
>TRBJ2-5|TRBV6-4|TRBD2|.
CASSDSRGGLAGVETQYF
TGTGCCAGCAGTGACTCTCGGGGGGGACTAGCGGGAGTGGAGACCCAGTACTTC
>TRBJ2-7|TRBV5-6|TRBD2|few
CASSYSGRLAEQYF
TGTGCCAGCAGCTATAGCGGGAGGTTGGCCGAGCAGTACTTC
>TRBJ2-5|TRBV2|TRBD2|.
CASSRQTSGKETQYF
TGTGCCAGCAGTCGACAGACTAGCGGGAAGGAGACCCAGTACTTC
>TRBJ2-1|TRBV7-2|.|.
CASSRPYNEQFF
TGTGCCAGCAGCCGTCCCTACAATGAGCAGTTCTTC
>TRBJ2-1|TRBV7-9|TRBD2|few
CASSHLAGAGNEQFF
TGTGCCAGCAGCCACCTAGCGGGAGCTGGTAATGAGCAGTTCTTC
>TRBJ2-1|TRBV7-8|.|few
CASKRDTYSNNEQFF
TGTGCCAGCAAACGGGACACCTACTCAAACAATGAGCAGTTCTTC
>TRBJ2-5|TRBV4-3|TRBD2|.
CASSKQVGLAGSETQYF
TGCGCCAGCAGCAAACAAGTGGGGCTAGCGGGATCAGAGACCCAGTACTTC
>TRBJ2-7|TRBV5-1|.|few
CASSRDLYEQYF
TGCGCCAGCAGCCGGGACCTCTACGAGCAGTACTTC
>TRBJ1-4|TRBV2|TRBD1|.
CASRPTGERGKLFF
TGTGCCAGCAGACCAACAGGGGAGCGGGGAAAACTGTTTTTT
>TRBJ2-1|TRBV4-3|TRBD2|.
CASSQVSSGKDEQFF
TGCGCCAGCAGCCAAGTATCTAGCGGGAAGGATGAGCAGTTCTTC
>TRBJ2-7|TRBV13|.|.
CASSSLSGEQYF
TGTGCCAGCAGCTCCTTGTCGGGAGAGCAGTACTTC
>TRBJ2-6|TRBV7-9|TRBD1|.
CASTPWGTGLSGANVLTF
TGTGCCAGCACTCCCTGGGGGACAGGGCTCTCTGGGGCCAACGTCCTGACTTTC
>TRBJ1-3|TRBV5-1|.|many
CASSLGSSGNTIYF
TGCGCCAGCAGCTTGGGATCCTCTGGAAACACCATATATTTT
>TRBJ2-7|TRBV4-1|.|many
CASSRELAYEQYF
TGCGCCAGCAGCCGGGAATTGGCTTACGAGCAGTACTTC
>TRBJ2-5|TRBV5-1|TRBD2|many
CASSLGLAGGQRETQYF
TGCGCCAGCAGCCTAGGACTAGCGGGAGGGCAGCGAGAGACCCAGTACTTC
>TRBJ1-3|TRBV7-3|.|.
CASSPEPSGNTIYF
TGTGCCAGCAGCCCCGAACCCTCTGGAAACACCATATATTTT
>TRBJ2-5|TRBV27|TRBD2|.
CASSPAGTSGLTQYF
TGTGCCAGCAGTCCTGCCGGGACTAGCGGGCTGACCCAGTACTTC
>TRBJ2-6|TRBV19|.|many
CASSPISGANVLTF
TGTGCCAGTAGCCCAATCTCTGGGGCCAACGTCCTGACTTTC
>TRBJ2-7|TRBV7-9|.|many
CASSLVGNSEQYF
TGTGCCAGCAGCTTAGTCGGCAACTCCGAGCAGTACTTC
>TRBJ1-2|TRBV28|.|once
CASSLLGLANYGYTF
TGTGCCAGCAGTTTGTTAGGATTAGCTAACTATGGCTACACCTTC